The present TCR beta chain was sequenced within a study of cytomegalovirus exposure and HLA in healthy donors. Study-level results: Segments of the TCR beta V type were, in most cases, productive about 87% or about 30% of the time in an earlier analysis.

The PCR was carried out with 60 Vbeta primers and 13 Jbeta primers. Measured with immunoSEQ multiplex PCR; TCRdb has only the in-frame clones, and not every one. The data show over 200,000 clones, around 75% seen once. For this clone: Antigen specificity is unknown.

The sequence was obtained from a woman under 40 in good health and CMV-seronegative. The sample was PBMCs.

The CDR3 coding sequence is TGTGCCAGCAGCCCCGACCTGGGACTAGCGGAAGAGACCCAGTACTTC. This gives the protein CASSPDLGLAEETQYF. This chain connects TRBV5-6 to TRBJ2-5; 11 bases agree with TRBD2. V shed 4 bases, J shed 3 bases, and the junction held 8 bases outside the gene matches. Germline CDR1 SGHDT, CDR2 YYEEEE. This CDR3 has 16 residues.